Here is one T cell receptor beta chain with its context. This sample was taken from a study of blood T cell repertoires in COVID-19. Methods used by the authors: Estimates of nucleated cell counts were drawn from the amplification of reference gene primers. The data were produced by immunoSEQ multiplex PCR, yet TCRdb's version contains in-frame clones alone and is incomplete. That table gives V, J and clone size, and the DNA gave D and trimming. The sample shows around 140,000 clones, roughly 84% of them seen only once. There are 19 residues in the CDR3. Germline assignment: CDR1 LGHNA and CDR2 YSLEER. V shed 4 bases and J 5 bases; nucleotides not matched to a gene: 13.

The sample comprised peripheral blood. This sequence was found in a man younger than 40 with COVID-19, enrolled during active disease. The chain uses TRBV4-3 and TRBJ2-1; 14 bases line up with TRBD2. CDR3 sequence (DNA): TGCGCCAGCAGCCCCAAGCCGGGACTAGCGGGAGTGGGCAACAATGAGCAGTTCTTC. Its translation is CASSPKPGLAGVGNNEQFF.